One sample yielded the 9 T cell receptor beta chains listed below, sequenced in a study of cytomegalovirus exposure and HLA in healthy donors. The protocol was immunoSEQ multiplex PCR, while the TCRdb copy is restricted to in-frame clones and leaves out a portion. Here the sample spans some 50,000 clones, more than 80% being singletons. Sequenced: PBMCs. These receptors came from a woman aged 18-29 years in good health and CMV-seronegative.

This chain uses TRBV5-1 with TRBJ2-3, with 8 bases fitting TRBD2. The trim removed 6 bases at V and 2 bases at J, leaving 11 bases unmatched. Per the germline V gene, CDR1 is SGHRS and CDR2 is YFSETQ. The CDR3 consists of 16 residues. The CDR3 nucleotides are TGCGCCAGCACCACCGGGGGGGAGTTGCCCACAGATACGCAGTATTTT. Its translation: CASTTGGELPTDTQYF. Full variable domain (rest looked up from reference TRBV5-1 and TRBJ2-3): KAGVTQTPRYLIKTRGQQVTLSCSPISGHRSVSWYQQTPGQGLQFLFEYFSETQRNKGNFPGRFSGRQFSNSRSEMNVSTLELGDSALYLCASTTGGELPTDTQYFGPGTRLTVL.

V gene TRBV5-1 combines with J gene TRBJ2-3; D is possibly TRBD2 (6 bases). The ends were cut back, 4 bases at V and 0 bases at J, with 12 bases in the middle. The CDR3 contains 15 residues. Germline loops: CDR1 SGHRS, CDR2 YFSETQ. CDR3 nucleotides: TGCGCCAGCAGCGGTACGGGGGAGAGCACAGATACGCAGTATTTT. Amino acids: CASSGTGESTDTQYF. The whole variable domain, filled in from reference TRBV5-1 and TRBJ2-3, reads KAGVTQTPRYLIKTRGQQVTLSCSPISGHRSVSWYQQTPGQGLQFLFEYFSETQRNKGNFPGRFSGRQFSNSRSEMNVSTLELGDSALYLCASSGTGESTDTQYFGPGTRLTVL.

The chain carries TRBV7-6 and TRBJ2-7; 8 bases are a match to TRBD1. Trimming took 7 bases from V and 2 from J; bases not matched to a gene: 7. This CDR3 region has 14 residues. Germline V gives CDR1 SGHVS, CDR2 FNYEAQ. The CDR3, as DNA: TGTGCCAGCAAGGGACAGGAGGGCCCCTACGAGCAGTACTTC. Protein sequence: CASKGQEGPYEQYF.

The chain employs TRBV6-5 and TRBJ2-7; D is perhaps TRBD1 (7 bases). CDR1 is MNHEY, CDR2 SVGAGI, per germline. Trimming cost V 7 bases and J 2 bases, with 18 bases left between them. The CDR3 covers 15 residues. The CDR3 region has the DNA TGTGCCAGCATCGCGCTCCAGGGGGGTACCTACGAGCAGTACTTC. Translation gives CASIALQGGTYEQYF.

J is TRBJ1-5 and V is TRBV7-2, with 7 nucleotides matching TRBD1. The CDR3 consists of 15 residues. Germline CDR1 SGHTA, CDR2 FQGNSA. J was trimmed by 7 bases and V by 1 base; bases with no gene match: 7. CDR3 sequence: CASSLDRGMIQPQHF. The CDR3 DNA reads TGTGCCAGCAGCTTAGACAGGGGAATGATACAGCCCCAGCATTTT.

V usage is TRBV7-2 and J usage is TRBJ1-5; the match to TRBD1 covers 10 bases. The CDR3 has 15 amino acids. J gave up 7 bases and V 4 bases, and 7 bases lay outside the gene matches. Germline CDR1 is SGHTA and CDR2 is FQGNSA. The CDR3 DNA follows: TGTGCCAGCAGCTCGGGGACAGGGGTAGGGCAGCCCCAGCATTTT. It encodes CASSSGTGVGQPQHF.

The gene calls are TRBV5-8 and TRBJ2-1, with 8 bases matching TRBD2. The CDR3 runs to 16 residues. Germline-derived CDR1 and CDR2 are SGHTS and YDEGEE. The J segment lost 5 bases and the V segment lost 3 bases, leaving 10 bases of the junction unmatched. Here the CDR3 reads CASSSLRGGLDNEQFF. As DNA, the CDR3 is TGTGCCAGCAGCTCTCTCCGGGGGGGCCTCGACAATGAGCAGTTCTTC.

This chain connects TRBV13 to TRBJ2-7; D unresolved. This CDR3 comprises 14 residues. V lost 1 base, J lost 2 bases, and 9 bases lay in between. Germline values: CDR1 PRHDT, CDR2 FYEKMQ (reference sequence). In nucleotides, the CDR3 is TGTGCCAGCAGCTTAGCACCGCGAGCCTACGAGCAGTACTTC. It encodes CASSLAPRAYEQYF.

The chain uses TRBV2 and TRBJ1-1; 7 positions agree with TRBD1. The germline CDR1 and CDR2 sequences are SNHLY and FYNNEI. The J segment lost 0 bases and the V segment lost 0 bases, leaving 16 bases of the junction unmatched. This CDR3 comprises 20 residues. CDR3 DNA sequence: TGTGCCAGCAGTGAAGCTCCAGGGGACAGCGAATACCTTATGAACACTGAAGCTTTCTTT. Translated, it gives CASSEAPGDSEYLMNTEAFF.